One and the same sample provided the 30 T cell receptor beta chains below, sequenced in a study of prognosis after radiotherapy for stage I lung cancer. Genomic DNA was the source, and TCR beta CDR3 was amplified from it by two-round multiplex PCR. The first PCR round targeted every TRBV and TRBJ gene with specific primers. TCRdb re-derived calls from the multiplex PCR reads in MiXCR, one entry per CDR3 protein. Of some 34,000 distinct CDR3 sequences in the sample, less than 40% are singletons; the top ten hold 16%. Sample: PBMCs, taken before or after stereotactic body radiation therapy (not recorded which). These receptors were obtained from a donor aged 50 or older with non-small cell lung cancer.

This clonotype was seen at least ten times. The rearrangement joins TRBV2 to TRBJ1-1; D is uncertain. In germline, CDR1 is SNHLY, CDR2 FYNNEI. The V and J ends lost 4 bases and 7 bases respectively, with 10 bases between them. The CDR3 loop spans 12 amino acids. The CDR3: CASSGSGGEAFF. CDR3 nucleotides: TGTGCCAGCAGTGGGTCCGGTGGTGAAGCTTTCTTT.

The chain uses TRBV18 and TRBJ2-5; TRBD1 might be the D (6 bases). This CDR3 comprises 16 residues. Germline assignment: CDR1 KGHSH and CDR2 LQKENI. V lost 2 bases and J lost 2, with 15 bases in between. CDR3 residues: CASSPEAGVTQETQYF. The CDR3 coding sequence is TGTGCCAGCTCACCAGAAGCAGGGGTCACACAAGAGACCCAGTACTTC.

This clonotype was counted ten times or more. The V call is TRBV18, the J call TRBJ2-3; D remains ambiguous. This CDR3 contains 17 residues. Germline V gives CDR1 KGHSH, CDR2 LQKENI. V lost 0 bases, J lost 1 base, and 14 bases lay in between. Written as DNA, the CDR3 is TGTGCCAGCTCACCACCTACGGCCCCAAGGGGCACAGATACGCAGTATTTT. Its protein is CASSPPTAPRGTDTQYF.

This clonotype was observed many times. The CDR3 DNA sequence: TGTGCCAGCAGACTAGCGGGGGGGGGGGAGACCCAGTACTTC. Protein product: CASRLAGGGETQYF. The rearrangement joins TRBV12-3 or TRBV12-4 to TRBJ2-5; 13 bases align to TRBD2. The V and J ends lost 6 bases and 5 bases, in that order; junction bases with no gene match: 3. The CDR3 is 14 amino acids.

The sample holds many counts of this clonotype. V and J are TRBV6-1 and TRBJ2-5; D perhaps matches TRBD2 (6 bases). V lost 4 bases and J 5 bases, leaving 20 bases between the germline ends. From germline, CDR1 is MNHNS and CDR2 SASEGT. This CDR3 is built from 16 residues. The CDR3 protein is CASSGAALGGRETQYF. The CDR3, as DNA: TGTGCCAGCAGTGGGGCGGCCCTGGGAGGTCGGGAGACCCAGTACTTC.

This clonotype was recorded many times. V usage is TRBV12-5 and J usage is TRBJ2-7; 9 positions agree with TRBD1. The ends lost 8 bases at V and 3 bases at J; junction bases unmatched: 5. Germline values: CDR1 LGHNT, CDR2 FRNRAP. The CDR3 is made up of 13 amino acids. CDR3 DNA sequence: TGTGCTAGTATGGGACAGGGAGTCTACGAGCAGTACTTC. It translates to CASMGQGVYEQYF.

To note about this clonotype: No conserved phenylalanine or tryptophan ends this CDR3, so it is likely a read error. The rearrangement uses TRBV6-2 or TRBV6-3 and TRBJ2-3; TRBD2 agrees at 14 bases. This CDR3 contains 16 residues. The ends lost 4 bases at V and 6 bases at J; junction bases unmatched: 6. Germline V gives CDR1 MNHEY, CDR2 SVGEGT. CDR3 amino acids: CASSSTTSGRADTQYL. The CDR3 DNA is TGTGCCAGCAGTTCCACGACTAGCGGGAGGGCGGATACGCAGTATTTG.

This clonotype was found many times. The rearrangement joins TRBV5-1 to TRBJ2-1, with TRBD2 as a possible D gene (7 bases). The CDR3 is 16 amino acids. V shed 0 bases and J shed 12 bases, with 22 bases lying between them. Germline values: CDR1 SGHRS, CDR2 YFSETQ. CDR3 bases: TGCGCCAGCAGCTTGGAATTCTTGGGGGGGGGGCGAGGGCAGTTCTTC. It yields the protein CASSLEFLGGGRGQFF. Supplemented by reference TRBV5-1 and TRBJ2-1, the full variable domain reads KAGVTQTPRYLIKTRGQQVTLSCSPISGHRSVSWYQQTPGQGLQFLFEYFSETQRNKGNFPGRFSGRQFSNSRSEMNVSTLELGDSALYLCASSLEFLGGGRGQFFGPGTRLTVL.

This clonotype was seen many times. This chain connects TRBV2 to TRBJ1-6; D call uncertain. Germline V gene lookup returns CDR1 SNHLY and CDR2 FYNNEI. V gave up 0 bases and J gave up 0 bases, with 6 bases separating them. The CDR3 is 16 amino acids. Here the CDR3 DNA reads TGTGCCAGCAGTGAAGCGACGGACTCCTATAATTCACCCCTCCACTTT. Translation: CASSEATDSYNSPLHF.

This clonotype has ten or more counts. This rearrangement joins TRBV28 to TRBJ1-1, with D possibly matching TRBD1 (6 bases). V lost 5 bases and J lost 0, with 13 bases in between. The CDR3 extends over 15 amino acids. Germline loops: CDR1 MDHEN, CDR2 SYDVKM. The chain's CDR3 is CASSPYRAMNTEAFF. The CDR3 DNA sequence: TGTGCCAGCAGTCCCTACAGGGCCATGAACACTGAAGCTTTCTTT.

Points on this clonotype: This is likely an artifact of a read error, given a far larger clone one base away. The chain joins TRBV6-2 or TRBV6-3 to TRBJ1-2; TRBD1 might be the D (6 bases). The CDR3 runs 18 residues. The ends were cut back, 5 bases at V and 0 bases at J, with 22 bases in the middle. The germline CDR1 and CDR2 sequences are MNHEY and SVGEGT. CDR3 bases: TGTGCCAGCAGTGATGCGCTGGGACAAGCGTATTCTAACTATGGCTACACCTTC. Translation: CASSDALGQAYSNYGYTF.

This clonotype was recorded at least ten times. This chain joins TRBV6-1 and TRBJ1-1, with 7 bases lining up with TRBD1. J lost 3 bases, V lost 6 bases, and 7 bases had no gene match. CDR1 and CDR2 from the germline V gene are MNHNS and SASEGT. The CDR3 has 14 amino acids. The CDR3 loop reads CASRATGRDTEAFF. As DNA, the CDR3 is TGTGCCAGCAGAGCGACAGGGAGGGACACTGAAGCTTTCTTT.

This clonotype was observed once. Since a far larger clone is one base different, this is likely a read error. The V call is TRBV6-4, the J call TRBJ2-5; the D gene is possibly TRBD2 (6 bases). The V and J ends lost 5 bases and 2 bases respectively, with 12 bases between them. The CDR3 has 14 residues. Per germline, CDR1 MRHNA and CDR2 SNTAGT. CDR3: CASSSIGGQETQYF. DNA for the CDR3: TGTGCCAGCAGTAGTATCGGGGGACAAGAGACCCAGTACTTC.

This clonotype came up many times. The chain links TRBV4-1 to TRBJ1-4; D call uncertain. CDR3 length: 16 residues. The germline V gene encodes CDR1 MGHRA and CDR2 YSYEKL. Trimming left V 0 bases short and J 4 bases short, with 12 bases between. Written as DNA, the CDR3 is TGCGCCAGCAGCCAAGATGCGCGGACCGGTAATGAAAAACTGTTTTTT. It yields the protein CASSQDARTGNEKLFF.

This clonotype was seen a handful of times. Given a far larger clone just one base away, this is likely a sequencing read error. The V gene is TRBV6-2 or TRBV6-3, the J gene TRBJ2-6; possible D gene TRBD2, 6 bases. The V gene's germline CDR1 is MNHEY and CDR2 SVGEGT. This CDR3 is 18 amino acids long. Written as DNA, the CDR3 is TGTGCCAGCAGCTCGGGACTCCGAAAATCCTCTGGGCCCAACGTCCTGACTTTC. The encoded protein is CASSSGLRKSSGPNVLTF.

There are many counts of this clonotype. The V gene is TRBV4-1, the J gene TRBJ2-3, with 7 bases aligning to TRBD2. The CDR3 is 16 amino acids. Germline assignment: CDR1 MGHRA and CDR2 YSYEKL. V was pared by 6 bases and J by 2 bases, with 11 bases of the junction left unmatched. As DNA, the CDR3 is TGCGCCAGCAGAGGTTGGGAGCGGGGCAACACAGATACGCAGTATTTT. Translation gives CASRGWERGNTDTQYF.

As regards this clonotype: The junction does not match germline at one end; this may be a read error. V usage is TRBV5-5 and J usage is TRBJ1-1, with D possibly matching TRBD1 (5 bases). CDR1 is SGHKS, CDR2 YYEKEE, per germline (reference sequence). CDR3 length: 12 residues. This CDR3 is CTSSLGPLEAFF. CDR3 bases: TGTACCAGCAGCTTGGGACCCCTTGAAGCTTTCTTT. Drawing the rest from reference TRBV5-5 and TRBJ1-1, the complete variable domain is DAGVTQSPTHLIKTRGQQVTLRCSPISGHKSVSWYQQVLGQGPQFIFQYYEKEERGRGNFPDRFSARQFPNYSSELNVNALLLGDSALYLCTSSLGPLEAFFGQGTRLTVV.

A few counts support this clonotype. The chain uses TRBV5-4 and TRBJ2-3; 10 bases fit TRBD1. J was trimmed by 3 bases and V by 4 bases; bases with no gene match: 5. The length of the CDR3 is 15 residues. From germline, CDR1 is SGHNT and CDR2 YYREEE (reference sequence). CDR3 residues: CASSPRQGATDTQYF. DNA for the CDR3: TGTGCCAGCAGCCCCCGACAGGGGGCAACAGATACGCAGTATTTT.

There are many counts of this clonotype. DNA of the CDR3: TGTGCCAGCAGCTTGAGGCCAGGGGGAGAAGAGACCCAGTACTTC. It yields the protein CASSLRPGGEETQYF. The chain couples TRBV5-5 to TRBJ2-5; 7 nucleotides agree with TRBD1. The germline V gene has CDR1 SGHKS and CDR2 YYEKEE (reference sequence). Losses at the gene ends were 1 base for V and 3 bases for J; bases not matched to a gene: 6. This CDR3 comprises 15 residues.

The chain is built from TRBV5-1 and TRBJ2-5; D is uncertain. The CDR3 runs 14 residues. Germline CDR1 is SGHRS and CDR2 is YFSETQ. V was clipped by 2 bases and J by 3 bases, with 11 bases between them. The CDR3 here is CASSLPYTEETQYF. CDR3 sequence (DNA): TGCGCCAGCAGCTTACCATACACGGAAGAGACCCAGTACTTC.

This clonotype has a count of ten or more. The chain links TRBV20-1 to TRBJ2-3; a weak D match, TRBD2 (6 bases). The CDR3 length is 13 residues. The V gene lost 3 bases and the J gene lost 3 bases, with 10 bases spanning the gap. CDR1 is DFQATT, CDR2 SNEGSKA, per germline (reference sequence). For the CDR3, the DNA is TGCAGTGCTAGTGGGGGGAGGACAGATACGCAGTATTTT. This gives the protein CSASGGRTDTQYF.

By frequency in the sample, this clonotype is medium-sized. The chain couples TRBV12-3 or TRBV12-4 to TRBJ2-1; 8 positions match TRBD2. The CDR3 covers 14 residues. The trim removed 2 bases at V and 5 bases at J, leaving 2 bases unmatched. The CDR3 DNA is TGTGCCAGCAGTTTAACTAGCGGTAACAATGAGCAGTTCTTC. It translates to CASSLTSGNNEQFF.

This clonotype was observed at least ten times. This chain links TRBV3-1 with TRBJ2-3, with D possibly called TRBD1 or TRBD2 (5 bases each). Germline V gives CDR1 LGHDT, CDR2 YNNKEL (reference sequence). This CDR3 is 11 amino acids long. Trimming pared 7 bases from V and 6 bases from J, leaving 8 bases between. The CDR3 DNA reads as TGTGCCAGCACCGAGGGGGATACGCAGTATTTT. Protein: CASTEGDTQYF.

CDR3 amino acids: CASSGAGGRGNDEQYF. The CDR3 DNA reads as TGTGCCAGCAGTGGGGCGGGGGGCAGGGGTAACGACGAGCAGTACTTC. The J gene is TRBJ2-7, the V gene TRBV6-2 or TRBV6-3, with 8 positions matching TRBD2. This CDR3 has 16 residues. CDR1 and CDR2 from the germline V gene are MNHEY and SVGEGT. J lost 5 bases, V lost 5 bases, and 14 bases had no gene match.

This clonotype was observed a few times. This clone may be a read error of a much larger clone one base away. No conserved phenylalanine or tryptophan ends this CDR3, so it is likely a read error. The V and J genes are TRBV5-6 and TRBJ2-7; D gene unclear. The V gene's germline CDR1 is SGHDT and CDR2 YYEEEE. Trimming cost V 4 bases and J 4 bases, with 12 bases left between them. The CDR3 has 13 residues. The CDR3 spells CASSPTPNYEQYL. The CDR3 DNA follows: TGTGCCAGCAGCCCCACACCCAATTACGAGCAGTACCTC.

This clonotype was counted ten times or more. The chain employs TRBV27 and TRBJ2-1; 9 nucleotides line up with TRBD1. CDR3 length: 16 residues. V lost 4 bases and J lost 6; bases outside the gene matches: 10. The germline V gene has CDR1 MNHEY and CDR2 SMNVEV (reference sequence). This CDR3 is CASSSHPDRGRNEQFF. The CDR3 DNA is TGTGCCAGCAGTTCCCACCCGGACAGGGGCCGCAATGAGCAGTTCTTC.

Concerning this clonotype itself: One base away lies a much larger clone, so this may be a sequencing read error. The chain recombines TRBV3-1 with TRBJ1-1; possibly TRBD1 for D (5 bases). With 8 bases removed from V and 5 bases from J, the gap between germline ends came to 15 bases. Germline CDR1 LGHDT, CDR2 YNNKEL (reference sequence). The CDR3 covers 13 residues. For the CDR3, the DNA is TGTGCCAGCGGACGGGGGTTCGGGACTGAAGCTTTCTTT. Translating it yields CASGRGFGTEAFF.

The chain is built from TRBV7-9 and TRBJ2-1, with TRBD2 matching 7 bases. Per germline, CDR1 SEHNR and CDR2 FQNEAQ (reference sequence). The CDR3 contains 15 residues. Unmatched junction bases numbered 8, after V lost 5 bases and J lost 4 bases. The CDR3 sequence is CASSTSWGGYNEQFF. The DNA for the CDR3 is TGTGCCAGCAGCACGAGCTGGGGGGGGTACAATGAGCAGTTCTTC.

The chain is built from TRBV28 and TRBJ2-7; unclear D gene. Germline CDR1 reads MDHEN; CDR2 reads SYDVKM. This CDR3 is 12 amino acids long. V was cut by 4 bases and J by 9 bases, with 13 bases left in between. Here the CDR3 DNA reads TGTGCCAGCAGTTATGGACCGACCGGGCAGTACTTC. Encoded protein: CASSYGPTGQYF. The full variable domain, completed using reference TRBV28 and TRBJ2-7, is DVKVTQSSRYLVKRTGEKVFLECVQDMDHENMFWYRQDPGLGLRLIYFSYDVKMKEKGDIPEGYSVSREKKERFSLILESASTNQTSMYLCASSYGPTGQYFGPGTRLTVT.

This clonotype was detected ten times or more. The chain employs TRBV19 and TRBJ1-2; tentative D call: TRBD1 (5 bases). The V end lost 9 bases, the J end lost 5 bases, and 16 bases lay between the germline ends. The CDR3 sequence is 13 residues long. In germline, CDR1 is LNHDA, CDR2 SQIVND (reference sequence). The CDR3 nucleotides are TGTGCCAGCGAAGGCAGGGAAGATTATGGCTACACCTTC. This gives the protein CASEGREDYGYTF. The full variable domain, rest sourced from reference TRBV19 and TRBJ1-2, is DGGITQSPKYLFRKEGQNVTLSCEQNLNHDAMYWYRQDPGQGLRLIYYSQIVNDFQKGDIAEGYSVSREKKESFPLTVTSAQKNPTAFYLCASEGREDYGYTFGSGTRLTVV.